Listed below are T cell receptor beta chains from one sample, sequenced in a study of T cells and Merkel cell carcinoma outcomes. Repertoires were generated with immunoSEQ multiplex PCR, while TCRdb's copy carries only in-frame clones and drops some. The table records 6,000 or so clones, about four fifths of them present only once. Material: tumor tissue from Merkel cell carcinoma. These receptors were taken from a human donor with Merkel cell carcinoma. Some clones in this sample may be carry-over from other donors' samples. CDR3s include the opening cysteine and the closing phenylalanine or tryptophan. A D gene is named only where the DNA matches it firmly. Some rows mark clone size as missing; the rest say once, few, many or name a class of expanded clone.

size	J	V	D	DNA	CDR3
.	TRBJ2-7	TRBV6-5	.	TGTGCCAGCAGTTACTCACCGGGAAGGTTCTACGAGCAGTACTTC	CASSYSPGRFYEQYF
once	TRBJ2-5	TRBV6-5	TRBD2	TGTGCCAGCAGAAATAGCGGGGGAGGGGAGACCCAGTACTTC	CASRNSGGGETQYF
.	TRBJ2-1	TRBV4-1	.	TGCGCCAGCAGCCAAGGCGGGTTTGAGCAGTTCTTC	CASSQGGFEQFF
.	TRBJ2-7	TRBV4-2	.	TGTGCCAGCAGCCAAGATAACCCGCGGATCACTATCTCCTACGAGCAGTACTTC	CASSQDNPRITISYEQYF
.	TRBJ2-1	TRBV14	.	TGTGCCAGCAGCCAAGACGAGAGCTTGGGTGACCCCCCCCACAATGAGCAGTTCTTC	CASSQDESLGDPPHNEQFF
.	TRBJ2-7	TRBV5-1	.	TGCGCCAGCAGCTTGGTGCCCGGCAGCTACGAGCAGTACTTC	CASSLVPGSYEQYF
.	TRBJ2-6	TRBV5-4	.	TGTGCCAGCAGCATATTCAACGACCGGACCTCTGGGGCCAACGTCCTGACTTTC	CASSIFNDRTSGANVLTF
few	TRBJ2-7	TRBV6-5	.	TGTGCCAGCAGTTCCCTTGACGAGCAGTACTTC	CASSSLDEQYF
once	TRBJ2-1	TRBV30	.	TGTGCCTGGAGCGGAACAGGTTACAATGAGCAGTTCTTC	CAWSGTGYNEQFF
.	TRBJ2-7	TRBV4-2	TRBD2	TGTGCCAGCAGCCATCTAGCGGGAGAGGCCTACGAGCAGTACTTC	CASSHLAGEAYEQYF
.	TRBJ2-7	TRBV15	TRBD2	TGTGCCACCAGCCCGATGGGACTAGCGGGAGTCGAGCAGTACTTC	CATSPMGLAGVEQYF
.	TRBJ1-2	TRBV29-1	TRBD1	TGCAGCGTTACCCTCGACAGGGGGCTCAGGGGCTACACCTTC	CSVTLDRGLRGYTF
.	TRBJ2-5	TRBV7-2	.	TGTGCCAGCAGCTTAGCTCAAGAGACCCAGTACTTC	CASSLAQETQYF
.	TRBJ1-1	TRBV11-2	.	TGTGCCAGCAGCTCCCTTTTTGAAGGGAAGGGTATGAACACTGAAGCTTTCTTT	CASSSLFEGKGMNTEAFF
.	TRBJ2-7	TRBV7-2	TRBD2	TGTGCCAGCAGCCCGGGACTAGTCCTCTCTTGGGGTCAGTACGAGCAGTACTTC	CASSPGLVLSWGQYEQYF
.	TRBJ1-2	TRBV27	.	TGTGCCAGCAGACCTTCCGGGGTGATTAACTATGGCTACACCTTC	CASRPSGVINYGYTF
.	TRBJ2-5	TRBV5-6	.	TGTGCCAGCAGCCGAGGATGGGGACAAGAGACCCAGTACTTC	CASSRGWGQETQYF
medium-sized	TRBJ2-1	TRBV7-3	TRBD1	TGTGCCAGCAGCTCTACCGGGACAGGGCAGTTCTTC	CASSSTGTGQFF
.	TRBJ2-7	TRBV5-5	.	TGTGCCAGCAGCTTGATGGCCTACGAGCAGTACTTC	CASSLMAYEQYF
few	TRBJ2-3	TRBV28	.	TGTGCCAGCAGTCATATTAATACGCAGTATTTT	CASSHINTQYF
.	TRBJ2-7	TRBV4-1	.	TGCGCCAGCAGCCAAGAAGGGGCTATCACCCGGAAGCAGTACTTC	CASSQEGAITRKQYF
.	TRBJ1-5	TRBV4-1	TRBD1	TGCGTCAGCAGCCGTAAGGGGGCAGGGGCGGTTCAGCCCCAGCATTTT	CVSSRKGAGAVQPQHF
.	TRBJ2-5	TRBV4-3	.	TGCGCCAGCAGCCAAGGGACGGAAGAGACCCAGTACTTC	CASSQGTEETQYF
.	TRBJ2-2	TRBV19	.	TGTGCCAGTAGTAGGGGTGATGCTAAAGACGGGGAGCTGTTTTTT	CASSRGDAKDGELFF
few	TRBJ2-1	TRBV6-6	.	TGTGCCAGCAGTTACAGGAGCGCCCAGGCTAGTGAGCAGTTCTTC	CASSYRSAQASEQFF
few	TRBJ2-1	TRBV9	TRBD2	TGTGCCAGCAGCACAATAGCGGGGGCGAATGAGCAGTTCTTC	CASSTIAGANEQFF
once	TRBJ2-7	TRBV7-8	TRBD1	TGTGCCAGCAGCGGGACAGGGGGCTACGAGCAGTACTTC	CASSGTGGYEQYF
.	TRBJ1-5	TRBV19	.	TGTGCCAGTAGTTCTCCCCCGGGGTATAGCAATCAGCCCCAGCATTTT	CASSSPPGYSNQPQHF
.	TRBJ2-5	TRBV6-5	.	TGTGCCAGCAGTTACACAGGGTGGAGGGAGACCCAGTACTTC	CASSYTGWRETQYF
.	TRBJ2-2	TRBV30	TRBD2	TGTGCCTGCCAAACTAGCGGGAGAGGCGGGGAGCTGTTTTTT	CACQTSGRGGELFF
few	TRBJ1-2	TRBV10-3	.	TGTGCCATCGGCATCCGGGATTTCTATGGCTACACCTTC	CAIGIRDFYGYTF
.	TRBJ1-3	TRBV27	.	TGTGCCAGCGCCTTCGCTTCTGGAAACACCATATATTTT	CASAFASGNTIYF
.	TRBJ2-4	TRBV15	.	TGTGCCACCAGCGAGTTTGGGTTGTTAGCCAAAAACATTCAGTACTTC	CATSEFGLLAKNIQYF
.	TRBJ2-1	TRBV18	TRBD1	TGTGCCAGCTCACGTGGACAGGGCTGGAATGAGCAGTTCTTC	CASSRGQGWNEQFF
few	TRBJ2-4	TRBV6-1	.	TGTGCCAGCAGTGAAGGGCTAGCCAAAAACATTCAGTACTTC	CASSEGLAKNIQYF
.	TRBJ2-1	TRBV6-1	.	TGTGCCAGCAGTGTGACTAGAGGGCTCAAAGAGCAGTTCTTC	CASSVTRGLKEQFF
.	TRBJ2-5	TRBV5-1	.	TGCGCCAGCAGCTTGGGGGGGACGGTGGAGACCCAGTACTTC	CASSLGGTVETQYF
.	TRBJ1-1	TRBV28	TRBD1	TGTGCCAGCAGTTTTCGAGACAGGGTGAACACTGAAGCTTTCTTT	CASSFRDRVNTEAFF
.	TRBJ2-7	TRBV6-1	TRBD2	TGTGCCAGCAGTGTCCTGAGCGGGAGTCACTACGAGCAGTACTTC	CASSVLSGSHYEQYF
.	TRBJ2-7	TRBV9	TRBD2	TGTGCCAGCAGCGGTACTAGCGGGAGCAGCGAGCAGTACTTC	CASSGTSGSSEQYF
.	TRBJ2-7	TRBV30	.	TGTGCCTGGAGTGTACGTCAGCTTAGGGTCGAGCAGTACTTC	CAWSVRQLRVEQYF
.	TRBJ2-1	TRBV2	.	TGTGCCAGCAGTGAAGTGCAGGCGGGAACGCGACAGAGGCAGTTCTTC	CASSEVQAGTRQRQFF
.	TRBJ2-7	TRBV9	.	TGTGCCAGCAGCGTAGGCCCGTCCGGGACCACCTACGAGCAGTACTTC	CASSVGPSGTTYEQYF
.	TRBJ2-7	TRBV4-1	.	TGCGCCAGCAGCCAAGAAGAGTGGAGAGAATACGAGCAGTACTTC	CASSQEEWREYEQYF
.	TRBJ2-1	TRBV2	.	TGTGCCAGCAGTGTGGGTCAGGGTTGGATGGGCACGCAGTTCTTC	CASSVGQGWMGTQFF
.	TRBJ2-1	TRBV11-3	TRBD2	TGTGCCAGCAGCTTAGGATTAGGACTAGCGGACAATGAGCAGTTCTTC	CASSLGLGLADNEQFF
.	TRBJ2-5	TRBV7-2	.	TGTGCCAGCAGCTTAGTGGGAGGTTACCAAGAGACCCAGTACTTC	CASSLVGGYQETQYF
.	TRBJ1-1	TRBV28	.	TGTGCCAGCAGTTCGAAGGTTGAAGCTTTCTTT	CASSSKVEAFF
.	TRBJ2-7	TRBV19	TRBD2	TGTGCCAGTAGTATAGCCGGATCGGCGGCTAGCGGGAGGGGCGAGCAGTACTTC	CASSIAGSAASGRGEQYF
.	TRBJ2-5	TRBV12-5	.	TGTGCTAGTGGTTTTTCCTCGGGAGAGACCCAGTACTTC	CASGFSSGETQYF
.	TRBJ1-2	TRBV7-9	.	TGTGCCAGCAGCTTTGGAGGGCCTGGAGGCTACACCTTC	CASSFGGPGGYTF
few	TRBJ1-1	TRBV18	TRBD1	TGTGCCAGCTCTCCAGGACAGGGGGTGGCTTTCTTT	CASSPGQGVAFF
.	TRBJ2-7	TRBV30	.	TGTGCCTGGAGTGCCCAGGGCTACGAGCAGTACTTC	CAWSAQGYEQYF
.	TRBJ2-7	TRBV7-8	TRBD1	TGTGCCAGCAGCTCGGGAGGAGGGACAGGGGGCGCGGTGCAGTACTTC	CASSSGGGTGGAVQYF